What follows are 30 T cell receptor beta chains derived from one specimen sequenced in a study of blood T cell repertoires in COVID-19. Repertoires were generated with immunoSEQ multiplex PCR, while TCRdb's copy carries only in-frame clones and drops some. The table lists a few hundred thousand clones, under 90% of them singletons. Sequencing was performed on PBMCs or T cells enriched from blood (not recorded which). All receptors come from a woman between 45 and 60 years old who had been exposed to COVID-19.

This rearrangement joins TRBV19 to TRBJ1-4; D perhaps matches TRBD1 (5 bases). This CDR3 comprises 14 residues. Trimming shortened V by 11 bases and J by 3 bases, and 16 bases separated the two germline ends. The germline V gene encodes CDR1 LNHDA and CDR2 SQIVND (reference sequence). For the CDR3, the DNA is TGTGCCGTCCTCGGGAGGGGCCCTAATGAAAAACTGTTTTTT. Translation gives CAVLGRGPNEKLFF.

The chain couples TRBV18 to TRBJ1-1; D gene unclear. Germline CDR1 is KGHSH and CDR2 is LQKENI. Trimming stripped 2 bases from V and 1 base from J, with 11 bases between. The CDR3 has 15 residues. This CDR3 reads CASSPADITNTEAFF. CDR3 nucleotides: TGTGCCAGCTCACCAGCCGACATAACGAACACTGAAGCTTTCTTT.

The chain recombines TRBV6-5 with TRBJ2-1; D is ambiguous. The CDR3 runs to 12 residues. Germline CDR1 MNHEY, CDR2 SVGAGI. The V and J ends lost 4 bases and 2 bases respectively, with 3 bases between them. The CDR3 loop reads CASSLTYNEQFF. As DNA, the CDR3 is TGTGCCAGCAGTTTAACCTACAATGAGCAGTTCTTC.

This chain links TRBV18 with TRBJ2-7; D call uncertain. The CDR3 has 12 residues. Germline lookup yields CDR1 KGHSH and CDR2 LQKENI. V gave up 3 bases and J gave up 4 bases, with 7 bases separating them. The CDR3 DNA follows: TGTGCCAGCTCACCGCAGACTTACGAGCAGTACTTC. Protein sequence: CASSPQTYEQYF.

This chain uses TRBV29-1 with TRBJ1-4; TRBD1 is a possible D gene (6 bases). Germline CDR1 reads SQVTM; CDR2 reads ANQGSEA. V lost 4 bases to trimming and J lost 3 bases, with 9 bases between them. The CDR3 sequence is 13 residues long. CDR3 loop: CSVVDSANEKLFF. CDR3 coding DNA: TGCAGCGTTGTGGACAGCGCTAATGAAAAACTGTTTTTT.

Concerning this clone itself: Other DNA sequences in the sample encode the same CDR3. The chain uses TRBV5-6 and TRBJ1-3; tentative D call: TRBD1 (6 bases). From germline, CDR1 is SGHDT and CDR2 YYEEEE. Trimming cost V 2 bases and J 1 base, with 7 bases left between them. The CDR3 is 14 amino acids. In DNA, the CDR3 is TGTGCCAGCAGCTTCGGGACATCTGGAAACACCATATATTTT. This codes for CASSFGTSGNTIYF.

The rearrangement joins TRBV3-1 (or the pseudogene TRBV3-2) to TRBJ1-5; the match to TRBD1 covers 7 bases. V lost 0 bases, J lost 3 bases, and 8 bases stayed unmatched. Germline CDR1 and CDR2: LGHDT and YNNKEL (reference sequence). The CDR3 totals 17 residues. CDR3 bases: TGTGCCAGCAGCCAAGATCCTCCGACAGGGTTCAATCAGCCCCAGCATTTT. Its translation: CASSQDPPTGFNQPQHF.

In nucleotides, the CDR3 is TGTGCCAGCAGCTTGGGAGCTTCCGGGCTGTTTTTT. Its protein is CASSLGASGLFF. The rearrangement uses TRBV5-4 and TRBJ2-2; D unclear. The ends were cut back, 0 bases at V and 13 bases at J, with 10 bases in the middle. Germline lookup yields CDR1 SGHNT and CDR2 YYREEE (reference sequence). The length of the CDR3 is 12 residues.

The J gene is TRBJ2-7, the V gene TRBV3-1 (or the pseudogene TRBV3-2); tentative D call: TRBD1 (6 bases). V dropped 0 bases and J dropped 3 bases, with 12 bases sitting between them. The CDR3 is 15 amino acids. CDR1 and CDR2 (germline): LGHDT, YNNKEL (reference sequence). The DNA for the CDR3 is TGTGCCAGCAGCCAAGATCAGGGGAAAATCTACGAGCAGTACTTC. Protein sequence: CASSQDQGKIYEQYF.

The chain carries TRBV2 and TRBJ1-2, with TRBD1 matching 8 bases. The CDR3 consists of 15 residues. J gave up 3 bases and V 7 bases, and 10 bases lay outside the gene matches. The germline V gene encodes CDR1 SNHLY and CDR2 FYNNEI. The DNA of the CDR3 is TGTGCCAGCACCAGATCAGGGGGCGCGCACTATGGCTACACCTTC. Its protein product is CASTRSGGAHYGYTF.

The rearrangement uses TRBV29-1 and TRBJ2-3; D unclear. CDR3 length: 12 amino acids. Germline values: CDR1 SQVTM, CDR2 ANQGSEA. The ends were cut back, 5 bases at V and 1 base at J, with 7 bases in the middle. This CDR3 reads CSVMTGTDTQYF. The CDR3 DNA reads TGCAGCGTTATGACTGGCACAGATACGCAGTATTTT.

The chain uses TRBV4-2 and TRBJ2-3, with TRBD2 matching 9 bases. This CDR3 has 16 residues. Germline CDR1 LGHNA, CDR2 YNFKEQ. Trimming took 3 bases from V and 0 from J; bases not matched to a gene: 4. CDR3: CASSQGAGGSTDTQYF. CDR3 nucleotide sequence: TGTGCCAGCAGCCAGGGGGCGGGGGGGAGCACAGATACGCAGTATTTT.

The CDR3 DNA sequence: TGTGCCAGCAGCAGTACAGGGTCTGGGGCCAACGTCCTCCACATGACTTTC. Protein product: CASSSTGSGANVLHMTF. The chain combines TRBV5-5 with TRBJ2-6; D is possibly TRBD1 (6 bases). With 4 bases removed from V and 17 bases from J, the gap between germline ends came to 31 bases. The CDR3 totals 17 residues. Germline lookup yields CDR1 SGHKS and CDR2 YYEKEE (reference sequence).

The rearrangement uses TRBV6-5 and TRBJ1-1, with D possibly matching TRBD1 (5 bases). This CDR3 is built from 12 residues. With 8 bases removed from V and 4 bases from J, the gap between germline ends came to 11 bases. Germline V gene data show CDR1 as MNHEY and CDR2 as SVGAGI. The CDR3 nucleotides are TGTGCCAGCGGGGTCCAGGGCACTGAAGCTTTCTTT. It translates to CASGVQGTEAFF.

The chain uses TRBV5-4 and TRBJ1-1; the D gene is possibly TRBD1 (5 bases). V was trimmed by 4 bases and J by 0 bases, leaving 13 bases between them. Germline lookup yields CDR1 SGHNT and CDR2 YYREEE (reference sequence). The CDR3 loop spans 15 amino acids. In DNA form, the CDR3 reads TGTGCCAGCAGCAGAGAGACAGCTTTGAACACTGAAGCTTTCTTT. Translating gives CASSRETALNTEAFF.

This chain connects TRBV27 to TRBJ1-6, with D unclear. The germline V and J ends were trimmed by 2 bases and 10 bases, with 12 bases remaining between them. The CDR3 is made up of 14 amino acids. CDR1 and CDR2 (germline): MNHEY, SMNVEV (reference sequence). The CDR3 DNA sequence: TGTGCCAGCAGTTTAGGGCCCTTCCGATCACCCCTCCACTTT. As protein: CASSLGPFRSPLHF.

The chain links TRBV4-1 to TRBJ2-1; 10 nucleotides align to TRBD1. The V gene end was trimmed by 4 bases and the J gene end by 0 bases; junction bases not matched to a gene: 12. The CDR3 sequence is 19 residues long. Germline values: CDR1 MGHRA, CDR2 YSYEKL. CDR3 amino acids: CASSRNPGQGKSSYNEQFF. CDR3 coding DNA: TGCGCCAGCAGCCGAAACCCGGGACAGGGGAAAAGCTCCTACAATGAGCAGTTCTTC.

This clone has a single count. V is TRBV5-6 and J is TRBJ1-2; maybe TRBD1 (5 bases). Germline CDR1 reads SGHDT; CDR2 reads YYEEEE. The CDR3 runs 14 residues. V was trimmed by 4 bases and J by 6 bases, leaving 16 bases between them. Here the CDR3 DNA reads TGTGCCAGCAGCCCCACGACAGAAGTAAATGGCTACACCTTC. Protein: CASSPTTEVNGYTF. The variable domain in full, completed from reference TRBV5-6 and TRBJ1-2, reads DAGVTQSPTHLIKTRGQQVTLRCSPKSGHDTVSWYQQALGQGPQFIFQYYEEEERQRGNFPDRFSGHQFPNYSSELNVNALLLGDSALYLCASSPTTEVNGYTFGSGTRLTVV.

The chain recombines TRBV15 with TRBJ1-3; D remains unclear. The germline V gene encodes CDR1 LNHNV and CDR2 YYDKDF (reference sequence). The CDR3 totals 16 residues. Trimming removed 0 bases at V and 0 bases at J, with 9 bases between. CDR3: CATSRDRSLSGNTIYF. The CDR3 nucleotides read TGTGCCACCAGCAGAGATCGGTCCCTCTCTGGAAACACCATATATTTT.

The chain couples TRBV3-1 (or the pseudogene TRBV3-2) to TRBJ1-2; 8 nucleotides align to TRBD1. The germline CDR1 and CDR2 sequences are LGHDT and YNNKEL (reference sequence). CDR3 length: 16 amino acids. V lost 4 bases to trimming and J lost 8 bases; unmatched junction nucleotides: 15. The CDR3 is CASSPRDRQRYVGYTF. CDR3 nucleotides: TGTGCCAGCAGCCCCCGGGACAGGCAACGGTATGTCGGCTACACCTTC.

The genes are TRBV2 and TRBJ1-5; TRBD1 aligns across 7 bases. From germline, CDR1 is SNHLY and CDR2 FYNNEI. CDR3 size: 14 residues. V lost 7 bases to trimming and J lost 0 bases; unmatched junction nucleotides: 3. The CDR3 sequence: CASKHRGSNQPQHF. The CDR3 DNA reads TGTGCCAGCAAGCACAGGGGTAGCAATCAGCCCCAGCATTTT.

The gene calls are TRBV15 and TRBJ2-7; D is uncertain. Germline CDR1 is LNHNV and CDR2 is YYDKDF (reference sequence). CDR3 size: 14 residues. Trimming removed 0 bases from V and 2 bases from J, with 8 bases in between. The CDR3 is CATSREGVTYEQYF. CDR3 DNA sequence: TGTGCCACCAGCAGAGAAGGAGTGACCTACGAGCAGTACTTC.

The genes are TRBV15 and TRBJ1-2, with D hard to call. Germline CDR1 LNHNV, CDR2 YYDKDF (reference sequence). Trimming took 0 bases from V and 4 from J, leaving 6 bases between them. This CDR3 is built from 13 residues. CDR3 sequence: CATSRDQIYGYTF. The CDR3 DNA follows: TGTGCCACCAGCAGAGACCAGATCTATGGCTACACCTTC.

V is TRBV10-3 and J is TRBJ1-3; 9 bases match TRBD1. In germline, CDR1 is ENHRY, CDR2 SYGVKD. This CDR3 has 15 amino acids. J gave up 2 bases and V 5 bases, and 4 bases lay outside the gene matches. CDR3 bases: TGTGCCATCAGTCCGGGACAGGGAGCTGGAAACACCATATATTTT. Translated: CAISPGQGAGNTIYF.

J is TRBJ1-2 and V is TRBV28; D not resolved. The germline V and J ends were trimmed by 5 bases and 7 bases, with 14 bases remaining between them. The CDR3 length is 13 residues. Germline V CDR1 and CDR2: MDHEN, SYDVKM. CDR3 coding DNA: TGTGCCAGCAGTAGTGGCCCCTCGGGTGGCTACACCTTC. This translates into CASSSGPSGGYTF.

J is TRBJ1-4 and V is TRBV2, with a possible D match to TRBD1 (6 bases). V lost 4 bases and J lost 8, with 17 bases in between. This CDR3 comprises 15 residues. The V gene's germline CDR1 is SNHLY and CDR2 FYNNEI. CDR3 nucleotide sequence: TGTGCCAGCAGTGCAACAGGGATTCCCGGGGAAAAACTGTTTTTT. Protein sequence: CASSATGIPGEKLFF.

The CDR3 sequence: CASSLSSYNEQFF. In DNA form, the CDR3 reads TGTGCCAGCTCACTGAGCTCCTACAATGAGCAGTTCTTC. V is TRBV18 and J is TRBJ2-1, with D uncertain. Germline V CDR1 and CDR2: KGHSH, LQKENI. The CDR3 is made up of 13 amino acids. V dropped 4 bases and J dropped 0 bases, with 4 bases sitting between them.

The chain has TRBV5-1 and TRBJ1-5; the match to TRBD1 covers 9 bases. This CDR3 comprises 15 residues. Germline trimming cut 4 bases from V and 6 bases from J; bases unmatched to any gene: 8. The V gene's germline CDR1 is SGHRS and CDR2 YFSETQ. CDR3 region: CASSLTGGESQPQHF. CDR3 nucleotides: TGCGCCAGCAGCCTAACAGGGGGCGAGAGTCAGCCCCAGCATTTT.

This chain joins TRBV19 and TRBJ1-2, with D maybe TRBD1 (6 bases). From germline, CDR1 is LNHDA and CDR2 SQIVND (reference sequence). The CDR3 has 13 residues. Trimming cost V 3 bases and J 6 bases, with 11 bases left between them. CDR3 DNA sequence: TGTGCCAGTAGTATCTTACAGGGTGATGGCTACACCTTC. It encodes CASSILQGDGYTF. The full variable domain, rest sourced from reference TRBV19 and TRBJ1-2, is DGGITQSPKYLFRKEGQNVTLSCEQNLNHDAMYWYRQDPGQGLRLIYYSQIVNDFQKGDIAEGYSVSREKKESFPLTVTSAQKNPTAFYLCASSILQGDGYTFGSGTRLTVV.

This rearrangement joins TRBV5-4 to TRBJ1-1; D is uncertain. The germline V gene has CDR1 SGHNT and CDR2 YYREEE (reference sequence). The CDR3 covers 14 residues. V was trimmed by 3 bases and J by 6 bases, leaving 15 bases between them. Written as DNA, the CDR3 is TGTGCCAGCAGCTACCAACTAAACTCCGCTGAAGCTTTCTTT. Translation gives CASSYQLNSAEAFF.